The 17 T cell receptor beta chains given below trace back to one sample, sequenced in a study of cytomegalovirus exposure and HLA in healthy donors. The study ran its PCR with 60 Vbeta and 13 Jbeta primers. Data came from immunoSEQ multiplex PCR; TCRdb stores just in-frame clones and leaves some out. Seen in this sample are roughly 77,000 clones; the ten most common clones hold approximately 3.6%. The sequencing input was PBMCs. The receptor set was obtained from a female donor in good health and CMV-seropositive.

The V call is TRBV19, the J call TRBJ1-1, with no clear D. V dropped 6 bases and J dropped 0 bases, with 5 bases sitting between them. CDR3 length: 12 amino acids. CDR1 and CDR2 (germline): LNHDA, SQIVND (reference sequence). The CDR3 DNA follows: TGTGCCAGTAGGTCAGTGAACACTGAAGCTTTCTTT. This encodes CASRSVNTEAFF.

CDR3 nucleotide sequence: TGTGCCAGCAGCCCACCGGGACAGAGGAGCCTCCAAGAGACCCAGTACTTC. This codes for CASSPPGQRSLQETQYF. V gene TRBV28 combines with J gene TRBJ2-5; 7 bases agree with TRBD1. CDR3 length: 17 residues. Germline-derived CDR1 and CDR2 are MDHEN and SYDVKM. The ends lost 6 bases at V and 1 base at J; junction bases unmatched: 14. Using reference TRBV28 and TRBJ2-5 for the parts outside the CDR3, the full variable domain is DVKVTQSSRYLVKRTGEKVFLECVQDMDHENMFWYRQDPGLGLRLIYFSYDVKMKEKGDIPEGYSVSREKKERFSLILESASTNQTSMYLCASSPPGQRSLQETQYFGPGTRLLVL.

The chain uses TRBV15 and TRBJ2-1, with D tentatively TRBD1 (6 bases). There are 14 residues in the CDR3. Per germline, CDR1 LNHNV and CDR2 YYDKDF (reference sequence). Trimming stripped 0 bases from V and 8 bases from J, with 11 bases between. The CDR3 loop reads CATSRDRTADEQFF. CDR3 in DNA: TGTGCCACCAGCAGAGACAGGACAGCCGATGAGCAGTTCTTC.

The chain joins TRBV4-3 to TRBJ2-3; possible D gene TRBD2, 5 bases. V was trimmed by 0 bases and J by 4 bases, leaving 8 bases between them. The CDR3 runs to 14 residues. In germline, CDR1 is LGHNA, CDR2 YSLEER. The CDR3 region has the DNA TGCGCCAGCAGCCAAGATCGGCGGGCAGATACGCAGTATTTT. This translates into CASSQDRRADTQYF.

This sequence joins TRBV11-3 and TRBJ1-4; 9 nucleotides line up with TRBD1. V lost 5 bases, J lost 6 bases, and 4 bases stayed unmatched. CDR1 SGHNT and CDR2 YENEEA come from the germline V gene. The CDR3 sequence is 14 residues long. The CDR3 DNA reads as TGTGCCAGCAGCACGACAGGGGGTGATGAAAAACTGTTTTTT. It encodes CASSTTGGDEKLFF.

The gene calls are TRBV6-9 and TRBJ1-5, with 7 bases matching TRBD1. The V gene's germline CDR1 is MNHGY and CDR2 SVAAGI. The CDR3 is 21 amino acids. Unmatched junction bases numbered 28, after V lost 4 bases and J lost 7 bases. Here the CDR3 DNA reads TGTGCCAGCAGTTCCGCAGGGGGAAAACTATCCTTTCGCCCTTACTGCCAGCCCCAGCATTTT. It translates to CASSSAGGKLSFRPYCQPQHF.

The V and J genes are TRBV4-3 and TRBJ1-2; D ambiguous. Deletions cut 4 bases from V and 2 bases from J, with 11 bases between. In germline, CDR1 is LGHNA, CDR2 YSLEER. This CDR3 region has 14 residues. The CDR3 coding sequence is TGCGCCAGCAGCCCCACTTTACAGAACTATGGCTACACCTTC. It specifies CASSPTLQNYGYTF.

The chain couples TRBV6-5 to TRBJ1-6; 7 bases agree with TRBD1. Per the germline V gene, CDR1 is MNHEY and CDR2 is SVGAGI. CDR3 length: 15 residues. Germline trimming cut 5 bases from V and 10 bases from J; bases unmatched to any gene: 11. Written as DNA, the CDR3 is TGTGCCAGCAGTCCCCCGACAGGGAACACCTCACCCCTCCACTTT. It yields the protein CASSPPTGNTSPLHF.

CDR3 region: CASSNRQGPYEQYF. CDR3 DNA: TGTGCCAGCAGCAATCGACAGGGGCCCTACGAGCAGTACTTC. The chain links TRBV14 to TRBJ2-7, with 8 nucleotides matching TRBD1. V was pared by 5 bases and J by 2 bases, with 5 bases of the junction left unmatched. CDR1 is SGHDN, CDR2 FVKESK, per germline. This CDR3 has 14 amino acids.

The rearrangement uses TRBV7-2 and TRBJ2-7, with D possibly TRBD1 on 6 matching bases. The CDR3 sequence is 15 residues long. The germline CDR1 and CDR2 sequences are SGHTA and FQGNSA. The V and J ends lost 5 bases and 0 bases respectively, with 14 bases between them. The CDR3 region is CASSQPWDNSYEQYF. In DNA form, the CDR3 reads TGTGCCAGCAGCCAACCGTGGGACAACTCCTACGAGCAGTACTTC.

The CDR3, as DNA: TGTGCCAGCAGCTTAGTGTACAGGGGAAACGACGAGCAGTACTTC. The encoded protein is CASSLVYRGNDEQYF. V gene TRBV7-8 combines with J gene TRBJ2-7, with 7 positions matching TRBD1. V lost 1 base to trimming and J lost 5 bases; unmatched junction nucleotides: 8. This CDR3 spans 15 amino acids. Germline loops: CDR1 SGHVS, CDR2 FQNEAQ.

The rearrangement uses TRBV7-9 and TRBJ1-1; perhaps TRBD1 as D (6 bases). With 1 base removed from V and 4 bases from J, the gap between germline ends came to 10 bases. This CDR3 spans 14 amino acids. In germline, CDR1 is SEHNR, CDR2 FQNEAQ (reference sequence). The chain's CDR3 is CASSLVQGSTEAFF. The CDR3 coding sequence is TGTGCCAGCAGCTTAGTGCAGGGGAGCACTGAAGCTTTCTTT.

The gene calls are TRBV18 and TRBJ1-2; 8 nucleotides line up with TRBD1. This CDR3 spans 11 amino acids. Germline loops: CDR1 KGHSH, CDR2 LQKENI. J gave up 10 bases and V 4 bases, and 2 bases lay outside the gene matches. DNA for the CDR3: TGTGCCAGCTCACTGGACAGGGACTACACCTTC. Translated: CASSLDRDYTF.

The CDR3 nucleotides read TGTGCCAGCAGCTTAGCCGGGACACCTTCCTCTGGAAACACCATATATTTT. Translated: CASSLAGTPSSGNTIYF. The rearrangement links TRBV7-6 to TRBJ1-3; possible D gene TRBD1, 6 bases. Germline loops: CDR1 SGHVS, CDR2 FNYEAQ. The CDR3 has 17 residues. V was cut by 0 bases and J by 0 bases, with 12 bases left in between. Supplemented by reference TRBV7-6 and TRBJ1-3, the full variable domain reads GAGVSQSPRYKVTKRGQDVALRCDPISGHVSLYWYRQALGQGPEFLTYFNYEAQQDKSGLPNDRFSAERPEGSISTLTIQRTEQRDSAMYRCASSLAGTPSSGNTIYFGEGSWLTVV.

The chain links TRBV11-2 to TRBJ2-5, with 13 bases that match TRBD2. Unmatched junction bases numbered 6, after V lost 1 base and J lost 1 base. Germline CDR1 and CDR2: SGHAT and FQNNGV. The CDR3 runs to 18 residues. The CDR3 loop is CASSLGGLAGNTQETQYF. The CDR3 region has the DNA TGTGCCAGCAGCTTAGGGGGACTAGCGGGGAATACCCAAGAGACCCAGTACTTC. The whole variable domain, filled in from reference TRBV11-2 and TRBJ2-5, reads EAGVAQSPRYKIIEKRQSVAFWCNPISGHATLYWYQQILGQGPKLLIQFQNNGVVDDSQLPKDRFSAERLKGVDSTLKIQPAKLEDSAVYLCASSLGGLAGNTQETQYFGPGTRLLVL.

The rearrangement links TRBV19 to TRBJ2-5, with D tentatively TRBD2 (5 bases). The J call may be wrong; the DNA end is better matched by TRBJ2-7. CDR3 length: 13 amino acids. CDR1 LNHDA and CDR2 SQIVND come from the germline V gene (reference sequence). The CDR3 DNA is TGTGCCAGTAGTATACCGGGGTCCTACGAGCAGTACTTC. Translated, it gives CASSIPGSYEQYF.

The V gene is TRBV6-6, the J gene TRBJ2-7; D uncertain. The germline V gene has CDR1 MNHNY and CDR2 SVGAGI (reference sequence). The CDR3 totals 12 residues. V was pared by 5 bases and J by 0 bases, with 5 bases between. In DNA form, the CDR3 reads TGTGCCAGCAGTCCTAGCTCCTACGAGCAGTACTTC. Translating gives CASSPSSYEQYF.